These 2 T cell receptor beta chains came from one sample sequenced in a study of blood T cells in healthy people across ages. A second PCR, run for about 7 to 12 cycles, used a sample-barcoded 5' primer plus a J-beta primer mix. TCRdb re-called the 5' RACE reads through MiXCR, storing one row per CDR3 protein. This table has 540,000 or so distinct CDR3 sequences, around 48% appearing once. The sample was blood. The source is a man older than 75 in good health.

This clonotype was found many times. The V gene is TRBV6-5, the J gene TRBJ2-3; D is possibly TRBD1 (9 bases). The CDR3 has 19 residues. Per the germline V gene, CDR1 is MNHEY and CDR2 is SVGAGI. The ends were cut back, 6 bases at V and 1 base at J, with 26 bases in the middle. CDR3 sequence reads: CASSYTGGKRESGTDTQYF. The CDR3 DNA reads TGTGCCAGCAGCTATACAGGGGGCAAGCGGGAGTCCGGCACAGATACGCAGTATTTT.

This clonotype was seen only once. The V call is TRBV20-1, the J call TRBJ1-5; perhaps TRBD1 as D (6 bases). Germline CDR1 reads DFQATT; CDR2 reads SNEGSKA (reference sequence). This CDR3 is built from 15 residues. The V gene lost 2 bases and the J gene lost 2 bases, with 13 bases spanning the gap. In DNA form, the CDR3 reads TGCAGTGCTAGAAGGGTGGGGGGCGGCAATCAGCCCCAGCATTTT. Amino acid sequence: CSARRVGGGNQPQHF.